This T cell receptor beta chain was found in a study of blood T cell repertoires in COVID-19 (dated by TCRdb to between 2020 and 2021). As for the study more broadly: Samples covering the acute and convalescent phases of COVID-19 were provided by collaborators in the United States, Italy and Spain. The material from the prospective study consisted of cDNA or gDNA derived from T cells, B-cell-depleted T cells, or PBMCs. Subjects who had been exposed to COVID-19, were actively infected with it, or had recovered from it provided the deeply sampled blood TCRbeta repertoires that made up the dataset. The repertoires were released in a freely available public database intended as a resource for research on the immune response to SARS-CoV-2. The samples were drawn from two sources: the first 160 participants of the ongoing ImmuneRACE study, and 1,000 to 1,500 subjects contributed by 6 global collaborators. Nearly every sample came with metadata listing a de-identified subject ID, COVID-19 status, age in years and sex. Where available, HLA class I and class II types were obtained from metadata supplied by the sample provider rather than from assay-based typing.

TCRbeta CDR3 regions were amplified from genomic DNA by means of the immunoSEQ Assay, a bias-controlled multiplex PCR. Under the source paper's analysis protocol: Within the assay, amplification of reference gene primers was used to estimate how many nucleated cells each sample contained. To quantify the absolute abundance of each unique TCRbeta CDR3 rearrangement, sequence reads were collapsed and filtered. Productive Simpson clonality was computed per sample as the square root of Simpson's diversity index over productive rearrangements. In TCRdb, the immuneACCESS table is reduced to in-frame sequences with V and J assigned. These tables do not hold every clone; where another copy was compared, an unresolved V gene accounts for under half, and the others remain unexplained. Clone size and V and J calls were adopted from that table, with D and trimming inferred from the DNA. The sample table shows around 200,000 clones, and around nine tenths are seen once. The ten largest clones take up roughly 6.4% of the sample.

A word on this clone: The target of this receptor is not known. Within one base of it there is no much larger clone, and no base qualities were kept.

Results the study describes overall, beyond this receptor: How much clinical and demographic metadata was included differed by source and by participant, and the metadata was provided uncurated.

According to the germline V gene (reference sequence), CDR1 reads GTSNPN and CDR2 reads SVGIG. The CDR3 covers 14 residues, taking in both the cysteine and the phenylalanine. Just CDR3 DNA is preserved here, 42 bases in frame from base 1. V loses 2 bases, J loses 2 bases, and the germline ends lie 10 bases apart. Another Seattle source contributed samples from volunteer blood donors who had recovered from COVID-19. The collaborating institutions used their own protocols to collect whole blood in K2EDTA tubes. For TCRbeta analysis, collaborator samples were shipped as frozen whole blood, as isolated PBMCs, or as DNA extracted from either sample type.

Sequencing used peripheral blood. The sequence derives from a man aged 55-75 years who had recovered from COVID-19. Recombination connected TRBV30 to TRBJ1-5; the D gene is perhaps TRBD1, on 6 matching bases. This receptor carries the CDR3 CAWSSGVGNQPQHF. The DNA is TGTGCCTGGAGTTCAGGGGTTGGCAATCAGCCCCAGCATTTT. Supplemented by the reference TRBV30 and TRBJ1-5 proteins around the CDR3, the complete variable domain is SQTIHQWPATLVQPVGSPLSLECTVEGTSNPNLYWYRQAAGRGLQLLFYSVGIGQISSEVPQNLSASRPQDRQFILSSKKLLLSDSGFYLCAWSSGVGNQPQHFGDGTRLSIL.